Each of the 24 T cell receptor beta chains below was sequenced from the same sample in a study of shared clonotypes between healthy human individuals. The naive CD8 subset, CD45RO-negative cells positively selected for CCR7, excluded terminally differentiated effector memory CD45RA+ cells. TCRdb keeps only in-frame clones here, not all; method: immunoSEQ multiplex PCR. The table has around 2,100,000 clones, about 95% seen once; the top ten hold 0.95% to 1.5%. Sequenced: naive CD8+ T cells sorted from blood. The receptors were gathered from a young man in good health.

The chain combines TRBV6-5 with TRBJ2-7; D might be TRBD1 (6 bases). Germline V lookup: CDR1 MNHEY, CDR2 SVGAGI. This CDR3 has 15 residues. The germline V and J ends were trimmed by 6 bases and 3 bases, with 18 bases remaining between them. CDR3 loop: CASSPTGTHNYEQYF. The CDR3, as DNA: TGTGCCAGCAGCCCCACCGGGACACACAACTACGAGCAGTACTTC.

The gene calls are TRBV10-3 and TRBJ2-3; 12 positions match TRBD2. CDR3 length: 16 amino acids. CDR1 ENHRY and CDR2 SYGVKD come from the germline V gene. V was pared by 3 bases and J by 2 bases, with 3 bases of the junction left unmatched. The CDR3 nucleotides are TGTGCCATCAGTGAACGACTAGCGGGGGCCACAGATACGCAGTATTTT. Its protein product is CAISERLAGATDTQYF.

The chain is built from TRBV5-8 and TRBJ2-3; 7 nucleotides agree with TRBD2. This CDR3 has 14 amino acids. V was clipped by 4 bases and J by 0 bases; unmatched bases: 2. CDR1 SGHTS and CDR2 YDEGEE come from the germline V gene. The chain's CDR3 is CASSGSGSTDTQYF. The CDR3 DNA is TGTGCCAGCAGCGGTAGCGGGAGCACAGATACGCAGTATTTT.

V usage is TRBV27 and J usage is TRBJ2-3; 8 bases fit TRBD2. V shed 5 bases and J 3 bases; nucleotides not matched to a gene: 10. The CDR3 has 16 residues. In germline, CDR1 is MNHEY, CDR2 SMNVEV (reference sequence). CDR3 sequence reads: CASSLRAGGRTDTQYF. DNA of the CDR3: TGTGCCAGCAGTCTCCGCGCGGGCGGGAGGACAGATACGCAGTATTTT.

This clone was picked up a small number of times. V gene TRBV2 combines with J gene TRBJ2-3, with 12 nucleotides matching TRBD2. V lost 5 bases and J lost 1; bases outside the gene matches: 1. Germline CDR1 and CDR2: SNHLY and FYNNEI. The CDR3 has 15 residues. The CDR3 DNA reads TGTGCCAGCAGTTGGACTAGCGGGGGCACAGATACGCAGTATTTT. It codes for CASSWTSGGTDTQYF.

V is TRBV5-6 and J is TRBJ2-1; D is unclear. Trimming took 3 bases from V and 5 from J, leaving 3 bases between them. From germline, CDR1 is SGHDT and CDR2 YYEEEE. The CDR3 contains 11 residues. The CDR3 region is CASSSHNEQFF. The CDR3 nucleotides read TGTGCCAGCAGCTCACACAATGAGCAGTTCTTC.

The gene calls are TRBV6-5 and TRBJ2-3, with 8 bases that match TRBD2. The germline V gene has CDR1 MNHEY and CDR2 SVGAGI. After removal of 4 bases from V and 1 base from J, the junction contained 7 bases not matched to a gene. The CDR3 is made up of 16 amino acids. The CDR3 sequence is CASSSQPGGGTDTQYF. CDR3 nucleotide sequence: TGTGCCAGCAGTTCCCAGCCCGGGGGGGGCACAGATACGCAGTATTTT.

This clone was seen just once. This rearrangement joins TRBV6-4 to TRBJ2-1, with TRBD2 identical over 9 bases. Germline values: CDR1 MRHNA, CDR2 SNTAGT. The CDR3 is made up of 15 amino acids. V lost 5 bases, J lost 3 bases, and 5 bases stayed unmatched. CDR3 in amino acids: CASSMLAGVYNEQFF. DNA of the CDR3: TGTGCCAGCAGTATGTTAGCGGGGGTCTACAATGAGCAGTTCTTC.

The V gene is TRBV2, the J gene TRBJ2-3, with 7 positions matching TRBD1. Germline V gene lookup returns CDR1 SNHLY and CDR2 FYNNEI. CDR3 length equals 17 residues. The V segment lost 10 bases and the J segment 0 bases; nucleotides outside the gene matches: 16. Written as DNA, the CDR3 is TGTGCCACCTGGGACAGAGGACAGAAACTTAGCACAGATACGCAGTATTTT. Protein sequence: CATWDRGQKLSTDTQYF.

This CDR3 reads CASRQTGGRQPQHF. CDR3 DNA: TGTGCCAGCAGGCAGACAGGGGGCAGGCAGCCCCAGCATTTT. This sequence joins TRBV27 and TRBJ1-5; TRBD1 agrees at 10 bases. CDR1 is MNHEY, CDR2 SMNVEV, per germline (reference sequence). The CDR3 spans 14 residues. V lost 6 bases, J lost 7 bases, and 6 bases stayed unmatched.

CDR3: CASSSGTEDEKLFF. The CDR3, as DNA: TGTGCCAGCAGCTCCGGGACAGAAGATGAAAAACTGTTTTTT. The chain couples TRBV13 to TRBJ1-4, with 7 bases that match TRBD1. There are 14 residues in the CDR3. CDR1 is PRHDT, CDR2 FYEKMQ, per germline (reference sequence). With 4 bases clipped from V and 6 bases from J, the junction kept 5 bases outside the gene matches.

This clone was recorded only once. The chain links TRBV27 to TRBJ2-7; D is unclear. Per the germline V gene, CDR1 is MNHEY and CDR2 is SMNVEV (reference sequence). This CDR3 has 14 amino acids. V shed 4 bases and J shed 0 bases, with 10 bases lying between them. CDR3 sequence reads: CASSYSQASYEQYF. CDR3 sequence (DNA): TGTGCCAGCAGTTACAGCCAGGCCTCCTACGAGCAGTACTTC.

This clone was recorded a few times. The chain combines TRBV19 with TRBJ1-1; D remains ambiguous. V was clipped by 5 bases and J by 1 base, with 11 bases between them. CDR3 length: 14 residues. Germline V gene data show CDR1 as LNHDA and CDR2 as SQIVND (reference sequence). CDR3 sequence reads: CASSSRGGNTEAFF. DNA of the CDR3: TGTGCCAGTAGTTCCCGGGGAGGGAACACTGAAGCTTTCTTT.

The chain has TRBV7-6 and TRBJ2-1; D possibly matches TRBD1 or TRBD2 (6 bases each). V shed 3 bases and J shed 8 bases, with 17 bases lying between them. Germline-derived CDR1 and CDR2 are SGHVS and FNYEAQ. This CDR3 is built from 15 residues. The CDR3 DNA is TGTGCCAGCAGCTTCCCAATAGGGGGGCTCGATGAGCAGTTCTTC. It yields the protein CASSFPIGGLDEQFF.

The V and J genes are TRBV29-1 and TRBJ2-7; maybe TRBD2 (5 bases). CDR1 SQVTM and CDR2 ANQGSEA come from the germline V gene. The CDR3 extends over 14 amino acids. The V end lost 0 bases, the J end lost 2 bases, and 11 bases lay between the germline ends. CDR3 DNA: TGCAGCGTTGAAGAGACGGGGTCTACCTACGAGCAGTACTTC. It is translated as CSVEETGSTYEQYF.

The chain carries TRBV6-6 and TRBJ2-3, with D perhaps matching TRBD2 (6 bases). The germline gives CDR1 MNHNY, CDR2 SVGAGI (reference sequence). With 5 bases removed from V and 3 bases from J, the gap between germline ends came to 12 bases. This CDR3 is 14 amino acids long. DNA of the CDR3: TGTGCCAGCAGTCCCCTCGGGGGAACAGATACGCAGTATTTT. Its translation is CASSPLGGTDTQYF.

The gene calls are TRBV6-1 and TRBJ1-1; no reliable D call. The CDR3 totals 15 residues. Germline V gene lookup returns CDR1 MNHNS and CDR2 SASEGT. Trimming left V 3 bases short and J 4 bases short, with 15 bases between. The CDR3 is CASSDLTAGVTEAFF. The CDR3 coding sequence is TGTGCCAGCAGTGATTTGACGGCGGGCGTCACTGAAGCTTTCTTT.

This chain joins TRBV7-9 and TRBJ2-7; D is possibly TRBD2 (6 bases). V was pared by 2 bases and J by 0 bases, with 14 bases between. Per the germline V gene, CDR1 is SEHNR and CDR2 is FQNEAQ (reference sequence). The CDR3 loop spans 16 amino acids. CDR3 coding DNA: TGTGCCAGCAGCTTACAGGAGGGAGCGGACTCCTACGAGCAGTACTTC. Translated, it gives CASSLQEGADSYEQYF. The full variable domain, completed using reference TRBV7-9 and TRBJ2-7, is DTGVSQNPRHKITKRGQNVTFRCDPISEHNRLYWYRQTLGQGPEFLTYFQNEAQLEKSRLLSDRFSAERPKGSFSTLEIQRTEQGDSAMYLCASSLQEGADSYEQYFGPGTRLTVT.

CDR3 residues: CASGPTGGSYGYTF. The CDR3 bases are TGTGCCAGCGGCCCGACAGGGGGTAGCTATGGCTACACCTTC. V and J are TRBV27 and TRBJ1-2, with 9 nucleotides matching TRBD1. The germline gives CDR1 MNHEY, CDR2 SMNVEV (reference sequence). V was pared by 8 bases and J by 4 bases, with 8 bases of the junction left unmatched. The CDR3 totals 14 residues.

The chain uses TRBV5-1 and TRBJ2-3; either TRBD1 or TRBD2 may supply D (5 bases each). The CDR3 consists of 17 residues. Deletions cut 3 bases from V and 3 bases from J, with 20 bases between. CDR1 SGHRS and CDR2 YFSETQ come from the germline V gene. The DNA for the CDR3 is TGCGCCAGCAGCTCTCAGCATTTCGGGGCTGCAACAGATACGCAGTATTTT. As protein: CASSSQHFGAATDTQYF.

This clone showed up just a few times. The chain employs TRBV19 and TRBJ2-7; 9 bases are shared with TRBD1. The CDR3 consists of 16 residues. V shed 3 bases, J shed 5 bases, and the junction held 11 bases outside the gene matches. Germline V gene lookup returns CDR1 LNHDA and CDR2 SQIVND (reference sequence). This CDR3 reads CASSMGKGTGFHEQYF. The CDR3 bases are TGTGCCAGTAGTATGGGGAAGGGGACAGGGTTTCACGAGCAGTACTTC.

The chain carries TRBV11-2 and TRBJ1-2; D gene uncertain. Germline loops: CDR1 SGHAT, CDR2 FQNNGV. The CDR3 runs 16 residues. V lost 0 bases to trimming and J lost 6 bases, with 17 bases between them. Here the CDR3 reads CASSLDRRGITHGYTF. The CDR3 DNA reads TGTGCCAGCAGCTTAGATCGGCGGGGAATTACCCATGGCTACACCTTC. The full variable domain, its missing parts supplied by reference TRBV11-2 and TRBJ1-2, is EAGVAQSPRYKIIEKRQSVAFWCNPISGHATLYWYQQILGQGPKLLIQFQNNGVVDDSQLPKDRFSAERLKGVDSTLKIQPAKLEDSAVYLCASSLDRRGITHGYTFGSGTRLTVV.

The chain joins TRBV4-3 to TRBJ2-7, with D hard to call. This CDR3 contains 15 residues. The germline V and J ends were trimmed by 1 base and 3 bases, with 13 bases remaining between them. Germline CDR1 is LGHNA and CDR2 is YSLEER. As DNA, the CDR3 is TGCGCCAGCAGCCAAGGGCGATATGGCGGCTACGAGCAGTACTTC. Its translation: CASSQGRYGGYEQYF.

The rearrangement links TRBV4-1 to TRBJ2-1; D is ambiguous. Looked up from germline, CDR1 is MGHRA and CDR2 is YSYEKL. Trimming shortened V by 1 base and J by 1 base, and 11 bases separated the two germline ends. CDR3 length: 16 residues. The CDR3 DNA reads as TGCGCCAGCAGCCAAGTGTCGGCGGCATCCTACAATGAGCAGTTCTTC. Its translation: CASSQVSAASYNEQFF.